This is a list of T cell receptor beta chains from one sample in a study of neoadjuvant anti-PD-1 for oral cavity cancer. Here immunoSEQ multiplex PCR was the method, and the copy in TCRdb shows in-frame clones only, minus some. The sample includes under 9,500 clones, 66% seen only once; the top ten take 8% to 10%. Sequencing was performed on tumor tissue, taken before nivolumab (anti-PD-1) treatment. The receptors were gathered from a person aged 40 to 85 with oral cavity squamous cell carcinoma. Each CDR3 is given with its conserved first and last residue.

length,J,V,CDR3
14,TRBJ2-5,TRBV7-9,CASSLAQGRETQYF
15,TRBJ2-7,TRBV6-1,CASSWDDRDYYEQYF
12,TRBJ1-2,TRBV21-1,CASSHGGPGYTF
15,TRBJ1-1,TRBV27,CASSLKTGMNTEAFF
15,TRBJ2-7,TRBV28,CASSGGGLAVYEQYF
12,TRBJ2-7,TRBV30,CAWRASPYEQYF
15,TRBJ1-4,TRBV7-9,CASSFGRLTNEKLFF
17,TRBJ1-1,TRBV7-9,CASSYPDPVGTDTEAFF
14,TRBJ1-5,TRBV5-1,CASSLVGAGEPQHF
13,TRBJ2-7,TRBV11-2,CASSFGTGNEQYF
14,TRBJ1-1,TRBV19,CASSRGTLSTEAFF
14,TRBJ2-5,TRBV27,CASSFAGSLETQYF
14,TRBJ1-2,TRBV6-4,CASRASQVAGGYTF
14,TRBJ2-7,TRBV29-1,CSVESGTSGYEQYF
12,TRBJ1-2,TRBV27,CASSKQGYGYTF
14,TRBJ2-7,TRBV6-5,CASSSLLMGYEQYF
14,TRBJ1-5,TRBV19,CASSIGGRSLAQHF
14,TRBJ1-3,TRBV7-8,CASSLAGGLNTIYF
13,TRBJ2-7,TRBV10-2,CASARDRAYEQYF
14,TRBJ1-1,TRBV9,CASSVVLGGTEAFF
13,TRBJ2-1,TRBV5-1,CASSFQGENEQFF
15,TRBJ1-3,TRBV18,CASSPQTPEGNTIYF
12,TRBJ1-2,TRBV25-1,CASSVGVYGYTF
15,TRBJ1-3,TRBV10-3,CAISEQPGSGNTIYF
18,TRBJ2-7,TRBV5-1,CASSLYGLAGDGSYEQYF
14,TRBJ2-7,TRBV10-2,CASGRTSGAYEQYF
15,TRBJ1-5,TRBV6-1,CASSEADGHGQPQHF
14,TRBJ1-2,TRBV30,CAWSALGPSGGYTF
14,TRBJ1-2,TRBV27,CASRDGTGGKGYTF
11,TRBJ2-3,TRBV15,CATSRADTQYF
12,TRBJ1-4,TRBV29-1,CSGGVWGEKLFF
12,TRBJ1-1,TRBV11-2,CASSPDRGEAFF
14,TRBJ1-2,TRBV5-6,CASSQDSVYYGYTF
15,TRBJ1-1,TRBV5-1,CASSARGGRNTEAFF
13,TRBJ1-4,TRBV4-1,CASSQEYEEKLFF
14,TRBJ1-1,TRBV5-4,CASSLDRGNTEAFF
14,TRBJ1-1,TRBV14,CASSLQRMNTEAFF
15,TRBJ2-5,TRBV7-9,CASSWGLAGAETQYF
17,TRBJ2-6,TRBV7-3,CASSLSGRGSGANVLTF
18,TRBJ2-4,TRBV5-1,CASSPDPSGGPAKNIQYF
16,TRBJ1-1,TRBV7-3,CASSPAGGSVNTEAFF
14,TRBJ1-1,TRBV9,CASSADSAYTEAFF
14,TRBJ2-7,TRBV5-1,CASSFGTGRDEQYF
14,TRBJ2-7,TRBV5-1,CASSSRDTTYEQYF
15,TRBJ2-7,TRBV6-1,CASSSFSGSGYEQYF
15,TRBJ2-7,TRBV18,CASSQTGGRGYEQYF
15,TRBJ2-1,TRBV4-1,CASSLPGLAGFEQFF
11,TRBJ2-1,TRBV10-3,CAIAGLNEQFF
15,TRBJ2-6,TRBV6-4,CASSDGGSGANVLTF
13,TRBJ1-2,TRBV19,CASSVLPPGSYTF
14,TRBJ2-6,TRBV10-2,CASSRQPGANVLTF
13,TRBJ2-3,TRBV7-8,CASSFITRDTQYF
12,TRBJ2-1,TRBV6-6,CASSPGVNEQFF
13,TRBJ2-3,TRBV7-3,CASSLESGDTQYF
14,TRBJ2-7,TRBV6-5,CASSSPNRGHEQYF
13,TRBJ2-7,TRBV19,CASSSTGPYEQYF
13,TRBJ1-1,TRBV30,CAWRDRVNTEAFF